The TCR beta chain described here comes from a study of blood T cell repertoires in COVID-19. Study background: The study drew acute and convalescent COVID-19 samples from the United States, Italy and Spain.

Germline V gives CDR1 LNHDA, CDR2 SQIVND (reference sequence). CDR3 length equals 14 residues. V lost 5 bases and J lost 2; bases outside the gene matches: 5. The authors' processing: Reference gene primer amplification in the assay estimated nucleated cell counts. Clones were read by immunoSEQ multiplex PCR, and TCRdb kept only the in-frame ones, dropping some. That table supplies the V and J calls and clone size; D and trimming were determined from the DNA. The sample contains roughly 220,000 clones, 85% to 90% of which appear only once. Participants spanned ages about 18 to 90 years and resided in 20 to 30 US areas. Researchers sorted participants into cohorts using their self-reported clinical history.

What was sequenced was PBMCs or T cells enriched from blood (not recorded which). J is TRBJ2-7 and V is TRBV19; 8 positions match TRBD1. The receptor was isolated from a woman between 50 and 59 years old with acute COVID-19. The DNA for the CDR3 is TGTGCCAGTAGTCCTCCGGGACAGGCCTACGAGCAGTACTTC. Its translation: CASSPPGQAYEQYF.